Presented here are 21 T cell receptor beta chains from one specimen sequenced in a study of response to subunit inactivated influenza vaccine. TCRdb redid the calling of the RT-PCR reads with MiXCR, one entry per CDR3 protein. The sample shows about 800,000 distinct CDR3 sequences, around 20% of them seen only once. This specimen was PBMCs from blood, taken 5 days after vaccination. The receptors here all came from a man aged 45-65 years who received an inactivated influenza vaccine.

This clonotype has more than one count but fewer than ten. The chain recombines TRBV7-2 with TRBJ2-3; tentatively, D is TRBD1 (5 bases). The CDR3 is 15 amino acids. From germline, CDR1 is SGHTA and CDR2 FQGNSA. With 7 bases removed from V and 4 bases from J, the gap between germline ends came to 18 bases. The CDR3 bases are TGTGCCAGCAAAAAAGCAGGGTTCGGAGCAGATACGCAGTATTTT. This gives the protein CASKKAGFGADTQYF.

The genes are TRBV4-1 and TRBJ2-7; TRBD2 aligns across 12 bases. J lost 3 bases, V lost 1 base, and 10 bases had no gene match. CDR3 length: 18 residues. Looked up from germline, CDR1 is MGHRA and CDR2 is YSYEKL. CDR3 nucleotides: TGCGCCAGCAGCCAAGTTATGGCGATGACTAGCGGGAGCTACGAGCAGTACTTC. It is translated as CASSQVMAMTSGSYEQYF.

This chain links TRBV5-1 with TRBJ1-2, with D unclear. The CDR3 is 14 residues long. Germline lookup yields CDR1 SGHRS and CDR2 YFSETQ. V was pared by 4 bases and J by 10 bases, with 20 bases between. The CDR3: CASSVGSQVGSYTF. The CDR3 coding sequence is TGCGCCAGCAGCGTCGGATCCCAGGTTGGATCCTACACCTTC.

V and J are TRBV9 and TRBJ1-1; 8 bases align to TRBD1. This CDR3 region has 15 residues. Germline CDR1 is SGDLS and CDR2 is YYNGEE. With 4 bases clipped from V and 4 bases from J, the junction kept 9 bases outside the gene matches. The DNA for the CDR3 is TGTGCCAGCAGCTTGGACGGACAGGGCGGCACTGAAGCTTTCTTT. It is translated as CASSLDGQGGTEAFF.

The rearrangement links TRBV12-3 or TRBV12-4 to TRBJ2-2; 9 nucleotides match TRBD1. The CDR3 spans 17 residues. With V trimmed by 5 bases and J by 6 bases, 13 bases remained unmatched. For the CDR3, the DNA is TGTGCCAGCAGTCTCTGGACAGGGGCTTCAAGACCCGGGGAGCTGTTTTTT. Amino acids: CASSLWTGASRPGELFF.

In this sample, this clonotype turned up a few times. The genes are TRBV18 and TRBJ2-1; 7 bases are a match to TRBD2. In germline, CDR1 is KGHSH, CDR2 LQKENI. V was pared by 2 bases and J by 8 bases, with 3 bases of the junction left unmatched. The CDR3 runs 13 residues. DNA for the CDR3: TGTGCCAGCTCACCAGGGACTAACGATGAGCAGTTCTTC. The encoded protein is CASSPGTNDEQFF.

This clonotype has a handful of counts. The genes are TRBV5-1 and TRBJ2-2, with a possible D match to TRBD1 (6 bases). CDR1 and CDR2 from the germline V gene are SGHRS and YFSETQ. The CDR3 length is 16 residues. Trimming pared 2 bases from V and 3 bases from J, leaving 14 bases between. CDR3 nucleotides: TGCGCCAGCAGCTTTCCAGGGGTAAGGGACACCGGGGAGCTGTTTTTT. Its translation is CASSFPGVRDTGELFF.

This rearrangement joins TRBV6-5 to TRBJ2-7, with D perhaps TRBD2 (7 bases). CDR3 length equals 14 residues. V shed 1 base and J shed 5 bases, with 12 bases lying between them. Germline CDR1 and CDR2: MNHEY and SVGAGI. Here the CDR3 DNA reads TGTGCCAGCAGTTACTATGGGGGGGCAAACGAGCAGTACTTC. Protein product: CASSYYGGANEQYF.

V gene TRBV6-5 combines with J gene TRBJ1-5; 7 bases match TRBD1. The V segment lost 5 bases and the J segment 2 bases; nucleotides outside the gene matches: 6. Germline values: CDR1 MNHEY, CDR2 SVGAGI. The CDR3 has 15 residues. Here the CDR3 reads CASSIQGWGNQPQHF. CDR3 DNA sequence: TGTGCCAGCAGTATACAGGGGTGGGGCAATCAGCCCCAGCATTTT.

This chain links TRBV5-1 with TRBJ1-1, with D possibly TRBD1 on 5 matching bases. Germline V CDR1 and CDR2: SGHRS, YFSETQ. The CDR3 extends over 15 amino acids. The V and J ends lost 0 bases and 1 base respectively, with 10 bases between them. CDR3 in amino acids: CASSLEGRANTEAFF. In DNA form, the CDR3 reads TGCGCCAGCAGCTTGGAGGGCAGGGCGAACACTGAAGCTTTCTTT.

This chain uses TRBV10-3 with TRBJ2-1; 7 positions agree with TRBD2. J lost 8 bases, V lost 0 bases, and 16 bases had no gene match. CDR3 size: 18 residues. Germline assignment: CDR1 ENHRY and CDR2 SYGVKD. The CDR3 nucleotides read TGTGCCATCAGTGAGTCGATTTTAGCGGGCGTGACGACGTATGAGCAGTTCTTC. Encoded protein: CAISESILAGVTTYEQFF.

The chain combines TRBV29-1 with TRBJ2-5, with a weak D call TRBD1 (6 bases). V shed 7 bases and J shed 4 bases, with 19 bases lying between them. In germline, CDR1 is SQVTM, CDR2 ANQGSEA. The CDR3 consists of 14 residues. CDR3 in DNA: TGCAGCGCCAAAACCCAGGACAGCCCAGAGACCCAGTACTTC. Protein: CSAKTQDSPETQYF.

This clonotype was seen only a few times. This chain links TRBV10-3 with TRBJ2-1; 7 bases agree with TRBD1. Germline loops: CDR1 ENHRY, CDR2 SYGVKD. The CDR3 is 13 residues long. Losses at the gene ends were 6 bases for V and 5 bases for J; bases not matched to a gene: 4. DNA for the CDR3: TGTGCCATCAGCCGACAGGGCGACAATGAGCAGTTCTTC. It specifies CAISRQGDNEQFF.

J is TRBJ2-2 and V is TRBV20-1; D call uncertain. V lost 6 bases and J 3 bases, leaving 11 bases between the germline ends. The length of the CDR3 is 13 residues. Per the germline V gene, CDR1 is DFQATT and CDR2 is SNEGSKA (reference sequence). CDR3 loop: CSAKELYTGELFF. CDR3 bases: TGCAGTGCAAAAGAACTGTACACCGGGGAGCTGTTTTTT.

This clonotype turned up a few times. The chain is built from TRBV12-5 and TRBJ2-3; D not certain. The germline CDR1 and CDR2 sequences are LGHNT and FRNRAP. CDR3 length equals 13 residues. V shed 1 base and J shed 6 bases, with 8 bases lying between them. Here the CDR3 reads CASGLALTDTQYF. For the CDR3, the DNA is TGTGCTAGTGGTTTGGCCCTCACGGATACGCAGTATTTT.

The genes are TRBV29-1 and TRBJ1-5; 8 nucleotides line up with TRBD1. The germline gives CDR1 SQVTM, CDR2 ANQGSEA. J was trimmed by 6 bases and V by 5 bases; bases with no gene match: 9. The CDR3 consists of 14 residues. This chain's CDR3 is CSVSSDRAGQPQHF. In DNA form, the CDR3 reads TGCAGCGTTAGCTCGGACAGGGCAGGTCAGCCCCAGCATTTT.

A few counts support this clonotype. This chain uses TRBV7-2 with TRBJ1-4, with TRBD1 as a possible D gene (5 bases). In germline, CDR1 is SGHTA, CDR2 FQGNSA. V lost 5 bases, J lost 3 bases, and 16 bases lay in between. CDR3 length: 16 amino acids. The CDR3 reads CASSRLWGISNEKLFF. The CDR3, as DNA: TGTGCCAGCAGCCGCCTATGGGGGATCTCTAATGAAAAACTGTTTTTT.

CDR3 in DNA: TGTGCCAGCAGCCTAATAGCGGGAGTCGAGCAGTTCTTC. Amino acid sequence: CASSLIAGVEQFF. The V gene is TRBV7-3, the J gene TRBJ2-1; TRBD2 aligns across 9 bases. The germline V gene has CDR1 SGHTA and CDR2 FQGTGA. This CDR3 spans 13 amino acids. V lost 5 bases to trimming and J lost 10 bases; unmatched junction nucleotides: 6.

This clonotype was counted a single time. This rearrangement joins TRBV6-2 or TRBV6-3 to TRBJ2-1; D is ambiguous. Looked up from germline, CDR1 is MNHEY and CDR2 is SVGEGT. This CDR3 has 12 amino acids. V lost 2 bases and J 8 bases, leaving 7 bases between the germline ends. The CDR3 protein is CASSYRVDEQFF. CDR3 in DNA: TGTGCCAGCAGTTACCGAGTTGATGAGCAGTTCTTC.

This clonotype was counted between two and nine times. This sequence joins TRBV24-1 and TRBJ2-1; D not resolved. The CDR3 has 11 amino acids. V was clipped by 8 bases and J by 3 bases, with 4 bases between them. CDR1 is KGHDR, CDR2 SFDVKD, per germline. The CDR3 bases are TGTGCCACCAAGGTCTACAATGAGCAGTTCTTC. It specifies CATKVYNEQFF.

This clonotype was observed many times. V is TRBV7-2 and J is TRBJ1-5; possibly TRBD1 for D (5 bases). The germline V gene encodes CDR1 SGHTA and CDR2 FQGNSA. The V gene lost 3 bases and the J gene lost 4 bases, with 10 bases spanning the gap. CDR3 size: 14 residues. The CDR3 DNA reads TGTGCCAGCAGCTTCTGGGGACGTAATCAGCCCCAGCATTTT. It encodes CASSFWGRNQPQHF.